Sequencing of this T cell receptor beta chain was carried out in a study of regulatory T cells in long-lasting Graves disease. Time point denoted: persistent/refractory GD, antithyroid drugs over 5 years with positive TRAb. Researchers made the TCR library from RNA that was extracted from PBMCs. According to the study, TCR beta libraries were built with iRepertoire HTBI primers and CDR3-region Arm-PCR. MiXCR, run by TCRdb on the multiplex PCR reads, gives a single entry per CDR3 protein. Counted here are fewer than 550,000 distinct CDR3 sequences, about a fifth occurring once; the ten biggest clones make up over 6%. The clonotype was recovered from a female donor with Graves disease. The source material was peripheral blood mononuclear cells (PBMCs), sampled when the disease was refractory, from a patient treated with antithyroid drugs.

CDR3 coding DNA: TGCAGCGTTGAAACAGGGGGCACTGAAGCTTTCTTT. The encoded protein is CSVETGGTEAFF. V usage is TRBV29-1 and J usage is TRBJ1-1; 8 positions match TRBD1. The CDR3 is made up of 12 amino acids. J lost 4 bases, V lost 2 bases, and 0 bases had no gene match. Germline CDR1 and CDR2: SQVTM and ANQGSEA.